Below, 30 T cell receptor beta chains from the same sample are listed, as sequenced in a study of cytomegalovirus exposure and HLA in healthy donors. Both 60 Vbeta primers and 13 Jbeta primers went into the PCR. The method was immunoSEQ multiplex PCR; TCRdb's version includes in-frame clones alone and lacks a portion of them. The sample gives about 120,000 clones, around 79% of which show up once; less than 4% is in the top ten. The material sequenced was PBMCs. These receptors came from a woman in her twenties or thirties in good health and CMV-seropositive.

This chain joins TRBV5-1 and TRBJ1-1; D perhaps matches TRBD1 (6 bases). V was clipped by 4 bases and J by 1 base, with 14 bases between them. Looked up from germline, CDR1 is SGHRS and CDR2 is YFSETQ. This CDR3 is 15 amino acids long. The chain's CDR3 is CASSRGHTWNTEAFF. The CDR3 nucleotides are TGCGCCAGCAGCAGGGGACACACATGGAACACTGAAGCTTTCTTT.

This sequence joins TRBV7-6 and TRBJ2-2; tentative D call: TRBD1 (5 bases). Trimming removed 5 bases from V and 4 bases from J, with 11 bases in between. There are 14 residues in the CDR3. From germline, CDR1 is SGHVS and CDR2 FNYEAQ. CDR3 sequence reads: CASSSPRGTGELFF. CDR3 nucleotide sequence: TGTGCCAGCAGCAGTCCTAGGGGCACCGGGGAGCTGTTTTTT.

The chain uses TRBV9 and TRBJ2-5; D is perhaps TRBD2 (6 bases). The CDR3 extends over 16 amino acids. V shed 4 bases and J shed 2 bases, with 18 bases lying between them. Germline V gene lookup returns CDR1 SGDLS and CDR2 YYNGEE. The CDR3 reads CASSPRASVGQETQYF. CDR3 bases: TGTGCCAGCAGCCCACGGGCTAGCGTGGGACAAGAGACCCAGTACTTC.

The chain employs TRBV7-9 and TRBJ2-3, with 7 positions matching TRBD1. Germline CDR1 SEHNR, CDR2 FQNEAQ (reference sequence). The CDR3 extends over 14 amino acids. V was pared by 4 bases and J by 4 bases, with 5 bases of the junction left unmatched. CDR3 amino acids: CASSYTRGPDTQYF. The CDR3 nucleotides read TGTGCCAGCAGCTATACGAGGGGGCCAGATACGCAGTATTTT.

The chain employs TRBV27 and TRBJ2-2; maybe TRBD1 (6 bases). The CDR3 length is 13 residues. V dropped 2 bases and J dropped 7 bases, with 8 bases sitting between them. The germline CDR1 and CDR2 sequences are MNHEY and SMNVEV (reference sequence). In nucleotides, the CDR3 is TGTGCCAGCAGTTTAGGGGGCCTCGGGGAGCTGTTTTTT. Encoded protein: CASSLGGLGELFF.

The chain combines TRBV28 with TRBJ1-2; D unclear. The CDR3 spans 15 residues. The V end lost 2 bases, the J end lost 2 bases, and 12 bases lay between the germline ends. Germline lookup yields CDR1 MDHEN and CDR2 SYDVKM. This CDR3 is CASSLMAGANYGYTF. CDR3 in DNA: TGTGCCAGCAGTTTAATGGCGGGAGCCAACTATGGCTACACCTTC.

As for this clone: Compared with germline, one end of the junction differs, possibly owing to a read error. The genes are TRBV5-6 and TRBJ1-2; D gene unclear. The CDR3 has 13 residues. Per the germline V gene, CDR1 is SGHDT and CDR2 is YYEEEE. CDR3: CASAPAGLGKTAF. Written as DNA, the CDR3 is TGTGCCAGCGCACCGGCGGGTCTGGGAAAAACGGCCTTC.

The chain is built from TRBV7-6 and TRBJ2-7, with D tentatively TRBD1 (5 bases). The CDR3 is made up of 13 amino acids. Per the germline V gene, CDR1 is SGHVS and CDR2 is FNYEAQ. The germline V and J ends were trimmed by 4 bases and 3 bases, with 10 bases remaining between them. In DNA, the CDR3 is TGTGCCAGCAGCTCCCGACAGCGCTACGAGCAGTACTTC. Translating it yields CASSSRQRYEQYF.

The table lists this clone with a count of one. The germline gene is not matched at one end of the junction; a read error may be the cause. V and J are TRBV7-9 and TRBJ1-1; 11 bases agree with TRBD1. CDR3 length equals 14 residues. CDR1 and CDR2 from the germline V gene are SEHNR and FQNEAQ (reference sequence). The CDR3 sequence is CSSSPTDRGREAFF. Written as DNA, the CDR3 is TGTTCCAGCAGCCCTACGGACAGGGGGCGAGAAGCTTTCTTT.

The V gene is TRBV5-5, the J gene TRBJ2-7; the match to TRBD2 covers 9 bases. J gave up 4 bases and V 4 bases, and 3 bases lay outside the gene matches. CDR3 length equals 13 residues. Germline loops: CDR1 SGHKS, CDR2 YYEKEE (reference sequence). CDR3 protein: CASSGGLAYEQYF. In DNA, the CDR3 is TGTGCCAGCAGCGGGGGACTAGCTTACGAGCAGTACTTC.

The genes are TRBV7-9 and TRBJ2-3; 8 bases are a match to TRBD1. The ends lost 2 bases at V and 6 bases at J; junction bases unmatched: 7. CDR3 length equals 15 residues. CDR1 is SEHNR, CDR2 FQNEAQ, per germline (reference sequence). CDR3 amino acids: CASSLSGTGRDTQYF. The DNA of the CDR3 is TGTGCCAGCAGCTTATCCGGGACAGGCAGGGATACGCAGTATTTT.

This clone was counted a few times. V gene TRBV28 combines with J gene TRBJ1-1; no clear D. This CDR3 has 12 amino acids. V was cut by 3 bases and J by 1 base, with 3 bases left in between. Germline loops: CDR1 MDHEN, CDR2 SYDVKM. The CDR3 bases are TGTGCCAGCAGTTTGAGGAACACTGAAGCTTTCTTT. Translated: CASSLRNTEAFF.

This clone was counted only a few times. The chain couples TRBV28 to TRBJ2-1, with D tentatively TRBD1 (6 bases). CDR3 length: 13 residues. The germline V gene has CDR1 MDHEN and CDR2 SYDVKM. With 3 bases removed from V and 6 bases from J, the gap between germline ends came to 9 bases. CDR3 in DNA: TGTGCCAGCAGTTTCGGACAGAGCAATGAGCAGTTCTTC. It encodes CASSFGQSNEQFF. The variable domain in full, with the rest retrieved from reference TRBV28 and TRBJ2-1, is DVKVTQSSRYLVKRTGEKVFLECVQDMDHENMFWYRQDPGLGLRLIYFSYDVKMKEKGDIPEGYSVSREKKERFSLILESASTNQTSMYLCASSFGQSNEQFFGPGTRLTVL.

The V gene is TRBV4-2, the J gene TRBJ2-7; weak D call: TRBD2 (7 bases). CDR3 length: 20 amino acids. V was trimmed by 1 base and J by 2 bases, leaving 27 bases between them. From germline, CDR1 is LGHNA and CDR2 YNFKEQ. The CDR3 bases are TGTGCCAGCAGCCAAGTAGGGGGGGAGAACAGGGTGGCCTACACCTACGAGCAGTACTTC. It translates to CASSQVGGENRVAYTYEQYF.

The CDR3 spells CASSIYSGTEAFF. CDR3 coding DNA: TGTGCCAGTAGTATTTACTCGGGGACTGAAGCTTTCTTT. The chain combines TRBV19 with TRBJ1-1; no firm D call. Trimming took off 3 bases at V and 5 bases at J, with 10 bases between the two ends. Per the germline V gene, CDR1 is LNHDA and CDR2 is SQIVND (reference sequence). There are 13 residues in the CDR3.

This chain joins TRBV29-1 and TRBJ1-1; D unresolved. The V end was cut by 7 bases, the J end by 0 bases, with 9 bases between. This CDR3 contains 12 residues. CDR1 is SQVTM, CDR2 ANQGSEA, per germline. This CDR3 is CSAEHLNTEAFF. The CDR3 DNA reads TGCAGCGCCGAACACCTGAACACTGAAGCTTTCTTT.

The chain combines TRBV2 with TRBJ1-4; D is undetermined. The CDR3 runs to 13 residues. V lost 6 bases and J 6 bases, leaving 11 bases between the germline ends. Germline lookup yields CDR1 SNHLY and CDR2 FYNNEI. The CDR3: CASRREEDEKLFF. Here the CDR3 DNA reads TGTGCCAGCAGGCGGGAGGAAGATGAAAAACTGTTTTTT.

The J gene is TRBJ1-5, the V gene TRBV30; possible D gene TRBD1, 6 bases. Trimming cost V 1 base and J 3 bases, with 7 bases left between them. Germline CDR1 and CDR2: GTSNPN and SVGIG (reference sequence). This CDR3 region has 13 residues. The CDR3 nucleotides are TGTGCCTGGAGTGCAGGGGACAATCAGCCCCAGCATTTT. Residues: CAWSAGDNQPQHF.

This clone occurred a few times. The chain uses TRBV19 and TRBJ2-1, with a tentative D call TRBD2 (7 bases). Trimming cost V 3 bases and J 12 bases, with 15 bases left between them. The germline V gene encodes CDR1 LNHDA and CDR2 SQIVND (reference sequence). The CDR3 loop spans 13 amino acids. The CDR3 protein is CASSISGASGQFF. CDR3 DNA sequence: TGTGCCAGTAGTATCTCGGGGGCTAGCGGGCAGTTCTTC.

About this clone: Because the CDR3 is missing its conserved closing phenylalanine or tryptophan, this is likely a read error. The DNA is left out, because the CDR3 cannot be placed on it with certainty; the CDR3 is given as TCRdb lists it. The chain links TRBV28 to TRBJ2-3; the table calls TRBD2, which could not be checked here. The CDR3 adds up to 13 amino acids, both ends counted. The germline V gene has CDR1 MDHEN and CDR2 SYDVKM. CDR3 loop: CASRPPGLTAMNL.

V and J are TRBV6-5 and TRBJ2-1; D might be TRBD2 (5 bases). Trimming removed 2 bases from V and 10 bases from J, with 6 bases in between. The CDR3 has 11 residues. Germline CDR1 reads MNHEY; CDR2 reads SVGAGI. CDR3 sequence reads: CASSYRREQFF. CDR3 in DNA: TGTGCCAGCAGTTACCGGAGGGAGCAGTTCTTC.

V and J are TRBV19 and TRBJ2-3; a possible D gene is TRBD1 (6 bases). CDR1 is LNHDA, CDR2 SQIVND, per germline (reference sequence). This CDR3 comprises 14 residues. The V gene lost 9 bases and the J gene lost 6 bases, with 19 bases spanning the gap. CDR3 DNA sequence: TGTGCCAGCGGACATGGGGGCGCAGGGGATACGCAGTATTTT. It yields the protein CASGHGGAGDTQYF.

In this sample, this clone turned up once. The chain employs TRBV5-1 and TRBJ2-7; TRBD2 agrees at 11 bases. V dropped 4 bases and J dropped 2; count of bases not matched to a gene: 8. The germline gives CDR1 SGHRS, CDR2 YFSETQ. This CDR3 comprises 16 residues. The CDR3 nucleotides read TGCGCCAGCAGCAGACAATCGGGACTAGCGGCCTACGAGCAGTACTTC. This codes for CASSRQSGLAAYEQYF.

CDR3 nucleotide sequence: TGCGCCAGCAGCGATTTGAGCGGGGGGGAAAGCACGCAGTATTTT. This codes for CASSDLSGGESTQYF. The rearrangement links TRBV5-1 to TRBJ2-3; 10 bases are a match to TRBD2. The CDR3 covers 15 residues. V gave up 4 bases and J gave up 9 bases; unmatched junction bases: 11. The germline V gene encodes CDR1 SGHRS and CDR2 YFSETQ.

The DNA for the CDR3 is TGTGCCAGCAGCTTAGGTCCGGGGGGGGGACAAGAGACCCAGTACTTC. Translated: CASSLGPGGGQETQYF. The rearrangement links TRBV7-3 to TRBJ2-5; 8 nucleotides agree with TRBD2. The CDR3 has 16 amino acids. J was trimmed by 2 bases and V by 2 bases; bases with no gene match: 7. Germline lookup yields CDR1 SGHTA and CDR2 FQGTGA.

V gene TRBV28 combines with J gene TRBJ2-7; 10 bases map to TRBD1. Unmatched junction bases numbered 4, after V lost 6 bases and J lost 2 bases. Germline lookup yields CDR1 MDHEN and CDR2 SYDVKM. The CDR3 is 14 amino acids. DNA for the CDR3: TGTGCCAGCAGGGGACAGGGGCCTCCCTACGAGCAGTACTTC. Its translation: CASRGQGPPYEQYF.

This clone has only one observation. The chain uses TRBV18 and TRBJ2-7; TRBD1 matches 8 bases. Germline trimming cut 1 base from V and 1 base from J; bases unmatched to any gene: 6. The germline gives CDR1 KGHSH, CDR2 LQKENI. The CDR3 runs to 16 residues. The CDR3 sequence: CASSPLRGTGSYEQYF. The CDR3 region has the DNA TGTGCCAGCTCACCACTTCGTGGGACAGGATCCTACGAGCAGTACTTC.

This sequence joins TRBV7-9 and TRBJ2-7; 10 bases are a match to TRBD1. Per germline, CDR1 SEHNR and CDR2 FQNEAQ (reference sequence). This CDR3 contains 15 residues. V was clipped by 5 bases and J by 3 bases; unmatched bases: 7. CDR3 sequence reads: CASSRTGQGDYEQYF. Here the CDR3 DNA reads TGTGCCAGCAGCCGGACAGGACAGGGGGACTACGAGCAGTACTTC.

CDR3 nucleotide sequence: TGTGCCAGCAGCTCCAGGGGTTTGGGGGAGACCCAGTACTTC. Amino acid sequence: CASSSRGLGETQYF. J is TRBJ2-5 and V is TRBV7-9, with D perhaps matching TRBD1 (6 bases). CDR1 and CDR2 (germline): SEHNR, FQNEAQ (reference sequence). This CDR3 spans 14 amino acids. Trimming stripped 4 bases from V and 5 bases from J, with 14 bases between.

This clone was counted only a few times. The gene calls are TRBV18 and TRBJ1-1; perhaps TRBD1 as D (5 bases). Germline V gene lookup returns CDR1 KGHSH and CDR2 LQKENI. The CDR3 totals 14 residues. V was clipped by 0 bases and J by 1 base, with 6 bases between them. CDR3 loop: CASSPPGGNTEAFF. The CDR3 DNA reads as TGTGCCAGCTCACCACCGGGGGGGAACACTGAAGCTTTCTTT.